These T cell receptor beta chains were read from a single sample in a study of T cell responses to AZD1222 COVID-19 vaccine. Data came from immunoSEQ multiplex PCR; TCRdb stores just in-frame clones and leaves some out. The sample consists of 140,000 to 150,000 clones, about 87% of them appearing once. Sequencing was performed on peripheral blood, taken on day 0 of AZD1222 vaccination. All receptors derive from an adult in good health. The CDR3 runs from the conserved cysteine through the conserved F or W. D genes are given only for firm matches. Clone sizes are given selectively: once, few, many, or a class where the clone is expanded.

CASSVIASPTDTQYF,TGTGCCAGCAGCGTAATCGCTTCGCCCACAGATACGCAGTATTTT,NA,TRBV9,NA,TRBJ2-3
CASSYSARGGYEQYF,TGTGCCAGCAGTTACTCGGCCCGGGGAGGCTACGAGCAGTACTTC,NA,TRBV6-5,NA,TRBJ2-7
CASSDVRGDTQYF,TGTGCCAGCAGTGACGTGAGGGGGGATACGCAGTATTTT,NA,TRBV2,NA,TRBJ2-3
CSVLTGGNTEAFF,TGCAGCGTTCTGACAGGGGGCAACACTGAAGCTTTCTTT,TRBD1,TRBV29-1,NA,TRBJ1-1
CASWGGLNQPQHF,TGTGCCAGTTGGGGAGGGCTCAATCAGCCCCAGCATTTT,NA,TRBV6-4,NA,TRBJ1-5
CASSQVAGYNEQFF,TGTGCCAGCAGCCAAGTGGCCGGTTACAATGAGCAGTTCTTC,NA,TRBV14,NA,TRBJ2-1
CATSRDRAGETQYF,TGTGCCACCAGCAGAGACAGGGCGGGGGAGACCCAGTACTTC,NA,TRBV15,NA,TRBJ2-5
CASSRDRETAFF,TGTGCCAGCTCGAGGGACAGGGAGACGGCTTTCTTT,TRBD1,TRBV18,NA,TRBJ1-1
CASSQERGAPEKLFF,TGTGCCAGCAGCCAAGAGCGAGGGGCGCCTGAAAAACTGTTTTTT,NA,TRBV4-2,NA,TRBJ1-4
CAIRPRVGYGYTF,TGTGCCATCCGGCCCAGGGTTGGCTATGGCTACACCTTC,NA,TRBV28,NA,TRBJ1-2
CASSLGPVERKLFF,TGTGCCAGCAGCTTGGGCCCTGTAGAGAGAAAACTGTTTTTT,NA,TRBV5-5,once,TRBJ1-4
CASSQGGQGAQPQHF,TGTGCCAGCAGCCAAGGCGGACAGGGGGCTCAGCCCCAGCATTTT,TRBD1,TRBV14,once,TRBJ1-5
CASSPGHSGSEKLFF,TGTGCCAGCAGCCCGGGACACTCGGGCAGTGAAAAACTGTTTTTT,NA,TRBV6-2/TRBV6-3,few,TRBJ1-4
CAWGTGFYEQYF,TGTGCCTGGGGGACAGGGTTCTACGAGCAGTACTTC,TRBD1,TRBV30,NA,TRBJ2-7
CASSPGATDTEAFF,TGTGCCAGCAGCCCCGGGGCGACGGACACTGAAGCTTTCTTT,NA,TRBV25-1,NA,TRBJ1-1
CASSQAPRWTGMNTEAFF,TGTGCCAGCAGCCAGGCCCCACGTTGGACAGGCATGAACACTGAAGCTTTCTTT,TRBD1,TRBV5-5,once,TRBJ1-1
CASSEPQGIYGYTF,TGTGCCAGCAGTGAACCGCAGGGAATCTATGGCTACACCTTC,NA,TRBV28,NA,TRBJ1-2
CASSIGGDRVTDTQYF,TGTGCCAGTAGTATAGGCGGGGACCGCGTCACAGATACGCAGTATTTT,NA,TRBV19,NA,TRBJ2-3
CATSDPRTGIGEAFF,TGTGCCACCAGTGATCCCCGGACAGGGATCGGTGAAGCTTTCTTT,TRBD1,TRBV24-1,NA,TRBJ1-1
CASSVDRLKPQHF,TGTGCCAGTAGTGTCGACAGGTTGAAGCCCCAGCATTTT,NA,TRBV19,NA,TRBJ1-5
CASSMDRNFRGEQYF,TGTGCCAGTAGTATGGACAGGAATTTCAGGGGGGAGCAGTACTTC,TRBD1,TRBV19,NA,TRBJ2-7
CASSLEGGVDYGYTF,TGTGCCAGCAGTTTAGAAGGGGGAGTGGACTATGGCTACACCTTC,NA,TRBV27,NA,TRBJ1-2
CASSADRPPGTEAFF,TGTGCTAGCAGCGCTGACCGCCCCCCGGGGACTGAAGCTTTCTTT,NA,TRBV7-7,NA,TRBJ1-1
CASSPGHVAGGAMSGELFF,TGTGCCAGCAGCCCCGGCCACGTAGCGGGGGGCGCCATGTCCGGGGAGCTGTTTTTT,TRBD2,TRBV7-3,NA,TRBJ2-2
CASMASPDTQYF,TGTGCCAGCATGGCCAGTCCAGATACGCAGTATTTT,NA,TRBV5-6,NA,TRBJ2-3
CASSPPVVETQYF,TGTGCCAGCTCACCACCTGTGGTAGAGACCCAGTACTTC,NA,TRBV18,NA,TRBJ2-5
CARGQGANTGELFF,TGTGCCAGAGGACAGGGGGCTAACACCGGGGAGCTGTTTTTT,TRBD1,TRBV2,NA,TRBJ2-2
CASSRSGGTDTQYF,TGTGCCAGCAGTCGGTCGGGGGGGACAGATACGCAGTATTTT,TRBD2,TRBV6-2/TRBV6-3,NA,TRBJ2-3
CSASRGGEQFF,TGCAGTGCTAGCAGAGGGGGTGAGCAGTTCTTC,NA,TRBV20-1,NA,TRBJ2-1